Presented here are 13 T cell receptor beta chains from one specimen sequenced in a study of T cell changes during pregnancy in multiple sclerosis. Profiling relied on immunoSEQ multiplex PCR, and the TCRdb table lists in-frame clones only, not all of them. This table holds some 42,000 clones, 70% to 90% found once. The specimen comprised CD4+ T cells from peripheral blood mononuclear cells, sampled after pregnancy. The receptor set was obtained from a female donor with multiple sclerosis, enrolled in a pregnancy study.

The CDR3 bases are TGTGCCAGCAGCTTAGCGGGGAGGGTCGGGACTGAAGCTTTCTTT. This translates into CASSLAGRVGTEAFF. The genes are TRBV7-2 and TRBJ1-1; D call uncertain. The CDR3 sequence is 15 residues long. The germline V gene has CDR1 SGHTA and CDR2 FQGNSA. Trimming removed 0 bases from V and 5 bases from J, with 13 bases in between.

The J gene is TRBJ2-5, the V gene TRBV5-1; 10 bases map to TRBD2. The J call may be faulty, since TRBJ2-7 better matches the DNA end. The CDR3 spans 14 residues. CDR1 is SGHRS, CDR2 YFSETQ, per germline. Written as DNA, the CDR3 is TGCGCCAGCAGCTTGCGGACTAGCGGATACGAGCAGTACTTC. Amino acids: CASSLRTSGYEQYF.

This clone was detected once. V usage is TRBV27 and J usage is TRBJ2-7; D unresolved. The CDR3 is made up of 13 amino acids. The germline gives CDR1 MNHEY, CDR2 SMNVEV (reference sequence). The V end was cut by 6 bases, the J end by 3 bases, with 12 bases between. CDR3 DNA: TGTGCCAGCAGCCGAACCGGTGGCTACGAGCAGTACTTC. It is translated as CASSRTGGYEQYF.

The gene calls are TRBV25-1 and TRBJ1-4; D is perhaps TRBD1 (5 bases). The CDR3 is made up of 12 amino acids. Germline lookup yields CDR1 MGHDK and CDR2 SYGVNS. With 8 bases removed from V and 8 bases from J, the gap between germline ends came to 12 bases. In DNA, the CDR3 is TGTGCCAGCGCCGGGAGGGGCGAAAAACTGTTTTTT. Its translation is CASAGRGEKLFF.

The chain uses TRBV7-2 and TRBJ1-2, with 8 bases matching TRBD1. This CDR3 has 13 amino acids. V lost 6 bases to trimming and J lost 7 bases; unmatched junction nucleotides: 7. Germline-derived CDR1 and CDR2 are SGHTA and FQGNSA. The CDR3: CASRPTGVGGYTF. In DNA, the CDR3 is TGTGCCAGCAGACCGACAGGGGTTGGTGGCTACACCTTC. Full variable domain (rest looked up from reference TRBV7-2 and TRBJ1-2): GAGVSQSPSNKVTEKGKDVELRCDPISGHTALYWYRQSLGQGLEFLIYFQGNSAPDKSGLPSDRFSAERTGGSVSTLTIQRTQQEDSAVYLCASRPTGVGGYTFGSGTRLTVV.

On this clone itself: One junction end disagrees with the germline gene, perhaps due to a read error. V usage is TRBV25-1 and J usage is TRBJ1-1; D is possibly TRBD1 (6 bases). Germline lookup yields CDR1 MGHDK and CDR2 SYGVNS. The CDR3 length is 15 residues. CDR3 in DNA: TGTACGGGCTCCAACGACAGGCCCGGGAACGCTGAAGCTTTCTTT. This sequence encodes CTGSNDRPGNAEAFF.

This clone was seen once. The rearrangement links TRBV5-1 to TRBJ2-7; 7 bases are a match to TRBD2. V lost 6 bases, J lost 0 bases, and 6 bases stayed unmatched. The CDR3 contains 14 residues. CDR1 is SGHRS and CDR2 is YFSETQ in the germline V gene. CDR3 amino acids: CASNEAGTSYEQYF. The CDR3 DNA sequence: TGCGCCAGCAATGAAGCGGGGACCTCCTACGAGCAGTACTTC.

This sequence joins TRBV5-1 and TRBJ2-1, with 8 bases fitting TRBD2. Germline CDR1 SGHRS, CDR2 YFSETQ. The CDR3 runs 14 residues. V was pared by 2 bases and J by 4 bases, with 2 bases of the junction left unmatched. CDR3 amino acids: CASSLGTSYNEQFF. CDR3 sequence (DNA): TGCGCCAGCAGCTTAGGGACTAGTTACAATGAGCAGTTCTTC.

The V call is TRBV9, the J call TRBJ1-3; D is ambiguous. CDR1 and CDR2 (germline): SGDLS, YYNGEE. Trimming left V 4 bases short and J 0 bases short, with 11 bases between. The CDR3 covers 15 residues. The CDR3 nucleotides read TGTGCCAGCAGCACTCAGGCTATCTCTGGAAACACCATATATTTT. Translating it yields CASSTQAISGNTIYF.

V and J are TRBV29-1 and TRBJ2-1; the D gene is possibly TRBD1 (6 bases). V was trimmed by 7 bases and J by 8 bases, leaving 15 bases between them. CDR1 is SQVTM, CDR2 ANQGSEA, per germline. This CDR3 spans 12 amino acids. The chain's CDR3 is CSAEGGRDEQFF. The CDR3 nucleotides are TGCAGCGCCGAAGGGGGTAGGGATGAGCAGTTCTTC.

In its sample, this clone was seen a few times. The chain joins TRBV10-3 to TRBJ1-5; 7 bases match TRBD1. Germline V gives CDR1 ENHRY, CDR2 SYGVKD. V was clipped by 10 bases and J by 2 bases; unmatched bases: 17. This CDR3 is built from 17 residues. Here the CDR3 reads CATALQYTGAGNQPQHF. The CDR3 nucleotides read TGTGCCACCGCCCTCCAGTACACAGGGGCCGGCAATCAGCCCCAGCATTTT.

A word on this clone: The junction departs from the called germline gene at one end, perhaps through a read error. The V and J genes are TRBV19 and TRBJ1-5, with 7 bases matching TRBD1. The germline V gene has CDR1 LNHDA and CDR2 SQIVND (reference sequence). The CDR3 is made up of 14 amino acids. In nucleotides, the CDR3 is TGTGCCAGTAGCTTATTTGACAGGGATCAGACCCAGCATTTT. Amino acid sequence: CASSLFDRDQTQHF.

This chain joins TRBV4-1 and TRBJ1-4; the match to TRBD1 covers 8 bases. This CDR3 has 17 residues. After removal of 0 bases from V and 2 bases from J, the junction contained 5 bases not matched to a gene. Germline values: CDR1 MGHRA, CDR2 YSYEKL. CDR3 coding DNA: TGCGCCAGCAGCCAAGATCCCAGGGGGCGGACTAATGAAAAACTGTTTTTT. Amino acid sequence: CASSQDPRGRTNEKLFF.